Each of the 27 T cell receptor beta chains below was sequenced from the same sample in a study of cytomegalovirus exposure and HLA in healthy donors. Primers for the PCR totalled 60 Vbeta and 13 Jbeta. The method was immunoSEQ multiplex PCR; TCRdb's version includes in-frame clones alone and lacks a portion of them. The sample has approximately 100,000 clones, around 80% seen once. The sample consisted of PBMCs. The receptors come from a woman between 40 and 55 years old in good health and CMV-seronegative.

CDR3 sequence: CSVEVREFFGYTF. In nucleotides, the CDR3 is TGCAGCGTTGAAGTGAGGGAGTTTTTTGGCTACACCTTC. The rearrangement joins TRBV29-1 to TRBJ1-2; no clear D. CDR1 SQVTM and CDR2 ANQGSEA come from the germline V gene. Trimming removed 1 base from V and 7 bases from J, with 13 bases in between. The CDR3 spans 13 residues.

This sequence joins TRBV10-2 and TRBJ2-7, with TRBD2 matching 7 bases. The CDR3 is made up of 16 amino acids. Looked up from germline, CDR1 is WSHSY and CDR2 is SAAADI. Losses at the gene ends were 3 bases for V and 5 bases for J; bases not matched to a gene: 13. The CDR3, as DNA: TGCGCCAGCAGTGAAGGGGCGGGGAGGGTAATGCACGAGCAGTACTTC. Its translation is CASSEGAGRVMHEQYF.

The count of this clone is one. The chain is built from TRBV11-2 and TRBJ2-7; D remains ambiguous. V lost 5 bases and J 4 bases, leaving 15 bases between the germline ends. CDR3 length equals 14 residues. CDR1 and CDR2 (germline): SGHAT, FQNNGV. The CDR3, as DNA: TGTGCCAGCAGCCCCGATTCCCCGAGTTACGAGCAGTACTTC. This gives the protein CASSPDSPSYEQYF.

The gene calls are TRBV6-1 and TRBJ1-1, with no clear D. Trimming left V 11 bases short and J 3 bases short, with 7 bases between. The germline gives CDR1 MNHNS, CDR2 SASEGT. This CDR3 has 10 amino acids. The CDR3 nucleotides read TGTGCCTCCCAGTACACTGAAGCTTTCTTT. Its translation is CASQYTEAFF.

The chain recombines TRBV5-1 with TRBJ2-2, with D possibly being TRBD2 (6 bases). CDR1 is SGHRS and CDR2 is YFSETQ in the germline V gene. Trimming cost V 2 bases and J 6 bases, with 14 bases left between them. This CDR3 is built from 15 residues. The CDR3 region has the DNA TGCGCCAGCAGCTTAGCAGGGTCGGGGGCCGGGGAGCTGTTTTTT. Translation: CASSLAGSGAGELFF.

This chain uses TRBV4-3 with TRBJ1-2; tentatively, D is TRBD1 (5 bases). The CDR3 length is 14 residues. Germline V gene sequence: CDR1 LGHNA, CDR2 YSLEER. V lost 0 bases, J lost 8 bases, and 13 bases lay in between. The CDR3 DNA sequence: TGCGCCAGCAGCCAAGATTTCACCTCAGGGGGCTACACCTTC. It translates to CASSQDFTSGGYTF.

This clone was observed a handful of times. One junction end does not reproduce the germline sequence, and a read error may be involved. The chain uses TRBV9 and TRBJ1-2, with D unclear. In germline, CDR1 is SGDLS, CDR2 YYNGEE. This CDR3 comprises 14 residues. CDR3 DNA: TGTGCCAGCAGCGTTTCGGGATCCTACAATCCTTCCGCCTTC. This encodes CASSVSGSYNPSAF. The full variable domain, completed using reference TRBV9 and TRBJ1-2, is DSGVTQTPKHLITATGQRVTLRCSPRSGDLSVYWYQQSLDQGLQFLIQYYNGEERAKGNILERFSAQQFPDLHSELNLSSLELGDSALYFCASSVSGSYNPSAFGSGTRLTVV.

The chain has TRBV5-4 and TRBJ2-1, with 8 bases fitting TRBD2. This CDR3 comprises 15 residues. Germline V gene sequence: CDR1 SGHNT, CDR2 YYREEE (reference sequence). With 1 base clipped from V and 7 bases from J, the junction kept 7 bases outside the gene matches. CDR3 region: CASSLPPPSGNEQFF. The CDR3 DNA is TGTGCCAGCAGCTTGCCCCCCCCTAGCGGGAATGAGCAGTTCTTC.

This clone was seen just once. The chain joins TRBV6-4 to TRBJ1-1; no firm D call. This CDR3 has 13 amino acids. Trimming left V 4 bases short and J 6 bases short, with 12 bases between. Germline CDR1 MRHNA, CDR2 SNTAGT. This chain's CDR3 is CASSVGESSEAFF. The CDR3 nucleotides read TGTGCCAGCAGTGTTGGGGAGAGCTCTGAAGCTTTCTTT.

The chain recombines TRBV19 with TRBJ2-1; D possibly corresponds to TRBD1 (6 bases). V lost 6 bases and J 6 bases, leaving 18 bases between the germline ends. The CDR3 totals 15 residues. CDR1 and CDR2 (germline): LNHDA, SQIVND (reference sequence). DNA of the CDR3: TGTGCCAGTAGCGCCCGGGACAAGGCCCCCAATGAGCAGTTCTTC. Translating gives CASSARDKAPNEQFF.

The chain has TRBV5-1 and TRBJ1-2, with 10 nucleotides matching TRBD1. Germline V gives CDR1 SGHRS, CDR2 YFSETQ. The trim removed 4 bases at V and 6 bases at J, leaving 9 bases unmatched. This CDR3 region has 15 residues. The CDR3 spells CASSRGQGFRNGYTF. The CDR3 nucleotides read TGCGCCAGCAGCAGGGGACAGGGGTTTCGAAATGGCTACACCTTC.

The chain combines TRBV29-1 with TRBJ1-1; D is possibly TRBD1 (6 bases). In germline, CDR1 is SQVTM, CDR2 ANQGSEA. There are 14 residues in the CDR3. V lost 4 bases and J 1 base, leaving 13 bases between the germline ends. The CDR3: CSVVRGAENTEAFF. The CDR3 DNA is TGCAGCGTTGTCCGGGGGGCGGAGAACACTGAAGCTTTCTTT.

This sequence joins TRBV7-9 and TRBJ2-1, with 9 bases that match TRBD2. After removal of 4 bases from V and 5 bases from J, the junction contained 9 bases not matched to a gene. The CDR3 is 16 residues long. The germline V gene has CDR1 SEHNR and CDR2 FQNEAQ (reference sequence). The CDR3 nucleotides read TGTGCCAGCAGCTCCTTTCTAGCGGGGCAGGACAATGAGCAGTTCTTC. It yields the protein CASSSFLAGQDNEQFF.

The chain employs TRBV15 and TRBJ2-1, with 7 bases aligning to TRBD2. The CDR3 runs to 16 residues. CDR1 and CDR2 from the germline V gene are LNHNV and YYDKDF (reference sequence). Germline trimming cut 3 bases from V and 0 bases from J; bases unmatched to any gene: 5. As DNA, the CDR3 is TGTGCCACCAGCAGTATTCGGGACTACTCCTACAATGAGCAGTTCTTC. Its translation: CATSSIRDYSYNEQFF.

The chain joins TRBV5-1 to TRBJ1-4, with a weak D call TRBD1 (6 bases). This CDR3 contains 13 residues. The ends were cut back, 3 bases at V and 8 bases at J, with 11 bases in the middle. Germline CDR1 and CDR2: SGHRS and YFSETQ. In DNA, the CDR3 is TGCGCCAGCAGCTGGACAGTGGGGGAAAAACTGTTTTTT. Encoded protein: CASSWTVGEKLFF.

This clone was seen only a few times. The chain employs TRBV7-7 and TRBJ2-5; 8 nucleotides line up with TRBD1. V lost 0 bases and J lost 7; bases outside the gene matches: 1. The germline V gene has CDR1 SSHAT and CDR2 FNYEAQ (reference sequence). The CDR3 extends over 13 amino acids. CDR3: CASSLAQGATQYF. CDR3 nucleotide sequence: TGTGCCAGCAGCTTAGCGCAGGGGGCGACCCAGTACTTC.

The rearrangement uses TRBV4-3 and TRBJ1-5; 7 positions match TRBD1. This CDR3 is built from 15 residues. From germline, CDR1 is LGHNA and CDR2 YSLEER. V lost 0 bases to trimming and J lost 5 bases; unmatched junction nucleotides: 4. The CDR3 bases are TGCGCCAGCAGCCAAGAAAACAGGGGTTATCAGCCCCAGCATTTT. Translation: CASSQENRGYQPQHF.

The chain recombines TRBV30 with TRBJ1-1, with TRBD1 as a possible D gene (5 bases). This CDR3 comprises 15 residues. V lost 6 bases and J lost 0, with 17 bases in between. CDR1 and CDR2 from the germline V gene are GTSNPN and SVGIG (reference sequence). The CDR3, as DNA: TGTGCCTGCTTGCGGCCAGGGTATATGAACACTGAAGCTTTCTTT. It translates to CACLRPGYMNTEAFF.

For the CDR3, the DNA is TGTGCCAGCAGTGAAAATCAGGGAGAGACCCAGTACTTC. Translation gives CASSENQGETQYF. The J gene is TRBJ2-5, the V gene TRBV2; tentative D call: TRBD1 (5 bases). Trimming took 2 bases from V and 4 from J, leaving 8 bases between them. CDR1 SNHLY and CDR2 FYNNEI come from the germline V gene. This CDR3 spans 13 amino acids.

A single count supports this clone. The CDR3 DNA is TGTGCCAGCAGCCCAGCCCCTAAGGGGAAGAATGAGCAGTTCTTC. Translated: CASSPAPKGKNEQFF. The chain uses TRBV7-9 and TRBJ2-1, with a possible D match to TRBD1 (5 bases). Germline V gene lookup returns CDR1 SEHNR and CDR2 FQNEAQ (reference sequence). The V end lost 5 bases, the J end lost 7 bases, and 18 bases lay between the germline ends. This CDR3 is 15 amino acids long.

This clone has a handful of counts. J is TRBJ2-3 and V is TRBV19, with 7 bases lining up with TRBD2. This CDR3 contains 14 residues. Germline CDR1 reads LNHDA; CDR2 reads SQIVND (reference sequence). V lost 3 bases and J lost 7; bases outside the gene matches: 7. The CDR3 reads CASSIVTSRNTQYF. In nucleotides, the CDR3 is TGTGCCAGTAGTATCGTGACTAGCCGAAATACGCAGTATTTT.

The chain has TRBV27 and TRBJ2-3, with D perhaps matching TRBD2 (5 bases). Trimming shortened V by 5 bases and J by 1 base, and 10 bases separated the two germline ends. CDR3 size: 14 residues. CDR1 and CDR2 from the germline V gene are MNHEY and SMNVEV (reference sequence). DNA for the CDR3: TGTGCCAGCAGTACCTTCGGGGGCACAGATACGCAGTATTTT. It translates to CASSTFGGTDTQYF.

The rearrangement joins TRBV4-2 to TRBJ2-1; possibly TRBD1 for D (6 bases). The V gene lost 8 bases and the J gene lost 8 bases, with 7 bases spanning the gap. Germline CDR1 and CDR2: LGHNA and YNFKEQ. The CDR3 consists of 10 residues. CDR3 loop: CASSGDEQFF. The CDR3 nucleotides read TGTGCCAGCTCAGGGGATGAGCAGTTCTTC.

CDR3 region: CASSYGTGGDEAFF. The DNA for the CDR3 is TGTGCCAGCAGTTACGGGACCGGAGGGGATGAAGCTTTCTTT. The chain couples TRBV6-5 to TRBJ1-1; a possible D gene is TRBD1 (5 bases). The germline V gene encodes CDR1 MNHEY and CDR2 SVGAGI. The length of the CDR3 is 14 residues. Trimming stripped 2 bases from V and 7 bases from J, with 14 bases between.

The V and J genes are TRBV5-6 and TRBJ1-3; TRBD1 might be the D (6 bases). The CDR3 runs to 14 residues. The V end was cut by 5 bases, the J end by 5 bases, with 14 bases between. Germline V gene lookup returns CDR1 SGHDT and CDR2 YYEEEE. The CDR3 loop is CASSLTGFRNTIYF. The CDR3 region has the DNA TGTGCCAGCAGTCTAACAGGGTTTAGAAACACCATATATTTT.

There are a few counts of this clone. The junction shows a germline mismatch at one end, possibly a read error. This chain uses TRBV5-6 with TRBJ2-7; 9 bases map to TRBD1. Germline V lookup: CDR1 SGHDT, CDR2 YYEEEE. The CDR3 loop spans 13 amino acids. The CDR3 nucleotides read TGTGCCAGCAGATTGGACAGGGGCAACGAGCAGTACTTC. Translation: CASRLDRGNEQYF.

The CDR3 sequence is CASRRDRLNTEAFF. CDR3 DNA sequence: TGTGCCAGCAGAAGAGACAGGCTGAACACTGAAGCTTTCTTT. The chain joins TRBV6-1 to TRBJ1-1, with D maybe TRBD1 (6 bases). The CDR3 runs 14 residues. The germline gives CDR1 MNHNS, CDR2 SASEGT. Between the trimmed V and J ends, which lost 6 bases and 0 bases, there was a span of 11 bases.